This T cell receptor beta chain originates from a study of T cells after yellow fever vaccination. Findings and limits, study-wide: In post-booster samples, most primary-vaccination clones reappeared (approximately 95% CD4, 88% CD8).

As concerns this clonotype: Its antigen is unidentified.

J was trimmed by 4 bases and V by 6 bases; bases with no gene match: 12. Germline lookup yields CDR1 DFQATT and CDR2 SNEGSKA (reference sequence). This CDR3 is 15 amino acids long. The authors made TCR cDNA by 5'RACE template switching, adding a universal primer site and UMIs. Each CDR3 protein gets one entry after TCRdb re-called the 5' RACE reads with MiXCR. The sample has some 240,000 distinct CDR3 sequences; about 5% are singletons. This clonotype was sampled from a man aged 18-30 years who received the YFV17D yellow fever vaccine. The sample was CD4+ T cells sorted from PBMCs, taken on the day of the yellow fever booster vaccination. V and J are TRBV20-1 and TRBJ1-5; TRBD1 matches 7 bases. CDR3 region: CSAYGPDRVNQPQHF. The DNA of the CDR3 is TGCAGTGCCTACGGACCCGACAGGGTAAATCAGCCCCAGCATTTT.